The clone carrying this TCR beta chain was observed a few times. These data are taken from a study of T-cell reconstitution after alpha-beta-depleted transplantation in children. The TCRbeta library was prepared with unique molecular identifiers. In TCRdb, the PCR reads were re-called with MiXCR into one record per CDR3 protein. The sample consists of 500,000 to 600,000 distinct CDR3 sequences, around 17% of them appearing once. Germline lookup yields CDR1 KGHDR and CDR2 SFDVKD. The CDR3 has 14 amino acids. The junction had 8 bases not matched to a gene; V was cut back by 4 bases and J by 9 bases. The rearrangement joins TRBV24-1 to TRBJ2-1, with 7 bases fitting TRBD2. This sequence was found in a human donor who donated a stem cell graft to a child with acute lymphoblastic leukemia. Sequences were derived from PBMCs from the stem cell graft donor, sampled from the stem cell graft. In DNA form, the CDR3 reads TGTGCCACCAGTGACCCTCCAGGGAGGGCTGAGCAGTTCTTC. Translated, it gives CATSDPPGRAEQFF.